The present TCR beta chain was sequenced within a study of cytomegalovirus exposure and HLA in healthy donors (dated by TCRdb to 2016 to 2017). For the wider study: In an earlier analysis of some 610 of the donors, 276 Gb of sequence data and some 100 million unique TCR beta sequences from 180 million or so T cells were reported. Every discovery cohort repertoire had been produced on one sequencing platform. In a later analysis, previously published TCR beta repertoires from 500 to 750 donors were re-analyzed and high-resolution HLA genotyping was added so that TCR occurrence patterns could be studied. Donor age, sex, ethnicity and CMV serostatus were compiled together with the repertoire data. Besides the first cohort of around 670 subjects, a separate validation cohort made up of roughly 130 different subjects was used. Typing coverage varied by locus: about 620-630 donors for A, B, C, DRB1 and DQB1; under 550 for DQA1; nearly 610 for DPA1; fewer than 480 for DPB1. In a later genetic analysis, genome-wide SNP genotypes for about three fifths of the roughly 670 donors were used, and that subset was treated as a discovery cohort. In an earlier analysis of a few hundred of the donors, high-throughput TCR beta sequencing was used to judge whether each TCR beta V gene segment behaved as functional or pseudogenic. Rather than drawing on any new phenotypic data, the later analysis identified candidate immune exposures from TCR beta sequences and the way those sequences occurred across donors. The study was designed to test whether signatures of past pathogen exposure could be identified by cataloging public T cell receptors. High-throughput TCR immunosequencing, statistical association of individual TCRs with disease status, and machine learning were combined to predict cytomegalovirus infection status. The study profiled the T cell repertoires of 500 to 800 subjects by immunosequencing and related them to cytomegalovirus serostatus. Class I and class II HLA loci were covered by the typing at four-digit resolution. About 300 gigabases of sequencing data and 70 million to 100 million unique TCR sequences were included in an early release covering several hundred HLA-typed donors. Four or five DR-DQ haplotypes were handled as single units for association and clustering because linkage in the cohort was strong. The genetic ancestry cluster associated with self-reported Caucasian donors included 81% of the roughly 390 genotyped donors. Across roughly 420 genotyped donors of the cohort, an average of approximately 240,000 unique TCR beta nucleotide sequences per donor were sequenced, and roughly 20% of those sequences were non-productive.

The junction carries 12 bases between V and J, which are trimmed by 8 bases and 4 bases respectively. According to the germline V gene, CDR1 reads MDHEN and CDR2 reads SYDVKM. Including the terminal cysteine and phenylalanine, the CDR3 comprises 12 residues. Solely the CDR3 DNA is kept, with 36 bases framed from the first base. In total, around 600 healthy bone marrow donors made up the cohort. All cohort members were sampled while nominally healthy, although unrecorded immune exposures were likely present. The donor tested CMV seronegative, placing the donor among the roughly 350 seronegative members of the cohort. A peripheral blood sample was collected from each donor, and TCR beta sequencing was performed on peripheral blood mononuclear cells. The Qiagen DNeasy Blood Extraction Kit was used to extract genomic DNA from the blood cell samples. The research as a whole found: Some IMGT-functional V segments, including TRBV6-2 and TRBV6-3, could not be distinguished by the 87-base-pair reads and were therefore excluded. Most TCR sequences were observed very rarely across donors, whereas some public TCRs were present in many individuals. A later analysis reported that several top co-occurrence clusters appeared linked to parvovirus B19, influenza, CMV and Epstein-Barr virus. Roughly uniform sequencing depth across donors was assumed in presence/absence analyses, although this assumption may not hold. Immune exposure information for the cohort was limited to CMV serostatus. This cohort had only TCR beta chains sequenced, and the lack of alpha or paired-chain data limited which features could be detected. The classifier was reported to diagnose cytomegalovirus status with high specificity and sensitivity in both the original and validation cohorts. It was suggested by the authors that the approach could potentially be generalized to other disease states and immunological phenotypes. Strong co-occurrence of HLA alleles, especially DR and DQ, made assigning TCR associations to individual alleles difficult. Compared with equally common non-associated chains, HLA-associated TCR beta chains in a later analysis were more clonally expanded and had lower generation probabilities. A later analysis associated 15,000 to 20,000 TCR beta sequences with specific HLA alleles at a false discovery rate of 0.05. According to a later analysis, TCR association rates differed among HLA loci, with DRB1 alleles showing the most associated TCRs and HLA-C alleles showing the fewest. Because counts were too low, 15 to 20 rarely observed V segments, including chromosome 9 orphons, were left out of the earlier analysis of several hundred of the donors. In a later genetic analysis, fewer N-insertions in productive TCRs were reported among donors in an Asian-associated ancestry cluster than the approximately 630-donor mean. In a later analysis, most CMV-associated TCR beta chains were found to appear HLA-restricted, with HLA associations seemingly driven largely by CMV exposure. Because some donors lacked HLA typing at each locus, the association tests relied only on the typed subset. In vitro tests confirmed that a few of the cytomegalovirus-associated TCR beta chains recognize cytomegalovirus antigens. A further reported finding was that TCR beta sequences accurately predicted the HLA-A and HLA-B alleles for most subjects in the first cohort. The study gave a list of 150 to 200 TCR beta chains associated with cytomegalovirus. Linkage disequilibrium might explain the correlated functional status among segregating V segments, but an unknown experimental factor could not be excluded. Broadly in line with IMGT annotations, most TCR beta V segments showed up in productive rearrangements about 87% or about 30% of the time in an earlier analysis of 450 to 600 of the donors. In a later genetic analysis, a missense DCLRE1C variant was associated with V-gene and J-gene trimming of TCR beta chains, and the association was replicated in an independent cohort. A group of highly shared sequence variants was considered likely to be a technical artifact of the sequencing pipeline.

The library was made by the immunoSEQ multiplex PCR assay. A mixture of 60 forward primers for TCR Vbeta segments and 13 reverse primers for TCR Jbeta segments was used in the multiplex PCR. The CDR3 region of rearranged TCR beta genes was amplified from genomic DNA with a multiplex PCR assay. On the Illumina HiSeq System, the amplified TCR beta libraries were sequenced as 87-base-pair reads. Per the authors' processing: Across the 700 or so repertoires, a later analysis counted around 80 million unique TCR beta chains, around 11 million of which were shared by at least two donors. Raw reads were error-corrected and collapsed into unique sequences with a nearest-neighbor algorithm that merged closely related sequences to remove PCR and sequencing errors. To assign V, D and J gene segments, CDR3 sequences were aligned to IMGT reference sequences. For a sequence to be retained, a match of at least six nucleotides was required to both a V gene segment and a J gene segment. Rearrangements were classified as productive when the CDR3 lacked stop codons and remained in frame with V and J, and all other rearrangements were classified as non-productive. Following IMGT convention, CDR3 was defined as the stretch from the second conserved V-encoded cysteine to the conserved J-encoded phenylalanine. The earlier analysis of about 610 of the donors excluded any sequence lacking an unambiguous match to a single V gene segment. An earlier analysis of a few hundred of the donors called V segments functional above 56.7% productive rearrangements and segregating when the between-donor standard deviation exceeded 5%. A statistical classification framework was built to diagnose cytomegalovirus status from the catalog of TCR beta chain sequences. In a later analysis, TCR nucleotide sequences were compared against IMGT/GENE-DB human TR gene sequences so that V and J genes could be assigned. The TCRdist pipeline was used in a later analysis to assign CDR3 sequences and most-parsimonious VDJ recombination scenarios. In a later analysis, every TCR beta chain was defined by the combination of its CDR3 amino acid sequence and its V-gene family, and reads without a unique V-gene family were dropped. A later analysis removed several hundred highly shared, low-generation-probability nucleotide sequences to deal with suspected cross-contamination and a sequencing artifact. A later analysis calculated a clonal expansion index for each public chain from normalized within-repertoire ranks of inferred template counts. In a later analysis, generation probabilities were computed with a VDJ recombination model fitted to out-of-frame rearrangements, and the resulting probabilities were checked against IGoR. A later analysis scored TCR-TCR, TCR-HLA and TCR-CMV co-occurrence with hypergeometric tests, applying a repertoire-size bias correction to TCR pairs. A later analysis estimated false discovery rates by permuting HLA or CMV assignments 20 times. In a later analysis, co-occurring TCRs were grouped using DBSCAN, and TCRdist sequence similarity was added for clustering within HLA-allele-positive subsets. Repertoires with fewer than 30,000 or more than 120,000 public chains, plus five repertoires with anomalous nucleotide sharing, were excluded from co-occurrence clustering. TCRdb retrieved this table from immuneACCESS and kept in-frame rearrangements only. Not all clones are present; in checked studies, unresolved V genes account for under half, and no reason is known for the remainder. V and J calls and clone size are given by that table; D and trimming were obtained from the DNA. In all, the sample holds about 190,000 clones, and 79% of those were seen once. The ten largest clones add up to over 1.5% of the sample.

This clone was observed a handful of times. Its antigen is not yet known. Nothing much larger sits one base from this clone, and base qualities are not available. The origin of this receptor is a woman in her late teens or twenties in good health and CMV-seronegative. Sequencing input: PBMCs. This receptor chain uses TRBV28 and TRBJ2-7; the D segment could be TRBD2, given 7 matching bases. The DNA reads as follows: TGTGCCAGCGGGGGGGACATTTACGAGCAGTACTTC. Its amino acids are CASGGDIYEQYF.